The clone carrying this T cell receptor beta chain was seen just once. This sample was included in a study of T cell changes during pregnancy in multiple sclerosis. Germline lookup yields CDR1 MNHNY and CDR2 SVGAGI (reference sequence). The CDR3 contains 15 residues. The J segment lost 3 bases and the V segment lost 4 bases, leaving 6 bases of the junction unmatched. Data came from immunoSEQ multiplex PCR; TCRdb stores just in-frame clones and leaves some out. The repertoire includes tens of thousands of clones, about nine tenths of them detected once, and 3.5% to 4% sits in the top ten. The chain recombines TRBV6-6 with TRBJ2-5, with 9 bases fitting TRBD2. The sample here was PBMCs, taken in the first trimester of pregnancy. The receptor's source is a female donor in good health, serving as a control in a pregnancy study. Some clones in this sample may be carry-over from other donors' samples. CDR3 sequence reads: CASSSPSGVKETQYF. CDR3 nucleotides: TGTGCCAGCAGTTCCCCTAGCGGGGTCAAAGAGACCCAGTACTTC.